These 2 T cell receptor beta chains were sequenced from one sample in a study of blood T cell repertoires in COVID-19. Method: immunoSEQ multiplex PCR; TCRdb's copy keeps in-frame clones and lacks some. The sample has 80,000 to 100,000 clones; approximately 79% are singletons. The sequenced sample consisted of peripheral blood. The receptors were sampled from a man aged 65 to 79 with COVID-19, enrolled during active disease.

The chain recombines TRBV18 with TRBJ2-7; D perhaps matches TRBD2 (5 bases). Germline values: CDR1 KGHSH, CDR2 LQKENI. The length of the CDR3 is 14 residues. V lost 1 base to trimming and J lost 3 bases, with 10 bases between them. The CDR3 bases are TGTGCCAGCTCACCACAACTAGGATTCTACGAGCAGTACTTC. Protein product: CASSPQLGFYEQYF.

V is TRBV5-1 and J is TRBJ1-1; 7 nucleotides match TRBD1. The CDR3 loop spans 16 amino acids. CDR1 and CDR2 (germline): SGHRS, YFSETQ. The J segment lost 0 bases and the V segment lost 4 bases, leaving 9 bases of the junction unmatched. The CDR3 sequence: CASSPDRVRMNTEAFF. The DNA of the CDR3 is TGCGCCAGCAGCCCTGACAGGGTCAGGATGAACACTGAAGCTTTCTTT.